The T cell receptor (beta chain) described here comes from a study of blood T cell repertoires in COVID-19. Whole-study context: Samples of COVID-19 (acute and convalescent) were obtained from the United States, Italy and Spain.

Under the authors' procedure: Estimation of nucleated cell counts was performed using reference gene primer amplification. Sequencing used immunoSEQ multiplex PCR; TCRdb keeps in-frame clones, though not all of them. The V and J calls and clone size come from that table; D and trimming were worked out from the DNA. Of approximately 220,000 clones in the sample, more than 80% were seen once. Germline CDR1 and CDR2: MNHEY and SMNVEV (reference sequence). There are 14 residues in the CDR3. V shed 8 bases, J shed 4 bases, and the junction held 6 bases outside the gene matches. In terms of age and location, participants ranged from roughly 18 to 100 years and lived in about 25 US areas. Participant-reported clinical history was the basis for cohort assignment.

Sequences were obtained from PBMCs or T cells enriched from blood (not recorded which). The chain carries TRBV27 and TRBJ1-3, with 9 bases identical to TRBD1. The sequence derives from a woman between 18 and 29 years old in a cohort exposed to, infected with or recovered from COVID-19 (not recorded which). CDR3 residues: CASASTGGGNTIYF. The DNA of the CDR3 is TGTGCCAGCGCCTCAACAGGGGGCGGAAACACCATATATTTT.